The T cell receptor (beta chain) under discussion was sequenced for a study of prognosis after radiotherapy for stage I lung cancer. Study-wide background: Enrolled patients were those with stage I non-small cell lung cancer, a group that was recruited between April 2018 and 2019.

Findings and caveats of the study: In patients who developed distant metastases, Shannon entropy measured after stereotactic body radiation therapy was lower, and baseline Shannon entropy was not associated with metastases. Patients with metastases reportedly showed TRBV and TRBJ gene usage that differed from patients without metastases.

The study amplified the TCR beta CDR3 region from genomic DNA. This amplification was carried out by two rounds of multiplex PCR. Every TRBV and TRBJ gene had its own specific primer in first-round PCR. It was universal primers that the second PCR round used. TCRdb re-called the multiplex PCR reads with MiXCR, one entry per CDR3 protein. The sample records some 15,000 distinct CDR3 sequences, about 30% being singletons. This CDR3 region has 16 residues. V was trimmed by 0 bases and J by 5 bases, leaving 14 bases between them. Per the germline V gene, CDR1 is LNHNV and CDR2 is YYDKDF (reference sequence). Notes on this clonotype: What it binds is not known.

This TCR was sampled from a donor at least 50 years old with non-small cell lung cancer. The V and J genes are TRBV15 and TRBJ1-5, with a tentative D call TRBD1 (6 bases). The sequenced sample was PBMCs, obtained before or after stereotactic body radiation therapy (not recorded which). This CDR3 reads CATSRDFRGGDQPQHF. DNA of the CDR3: TGTGCCACCAGCAGAGATTTTCGAGGGGGGGATCAGCCCCAGCATTTT.